Listed below are T cell receptor beta chains from one sample, sequenced in a study of blood T cells in healthy people across ages. One entry per CDR3 protein results from TCRdb running MiXCR on the 5' RACE reads. Here the sample spans about 1.1 million distinct CDR3 sequences, 30% to 40% being singletons. The sequenced sample was blood. The receptors stem from a man aged 18 to 29 in good health. The CDR3 runs from the conserved cysteine through the conserved F or W. Each record gives: D gene, clone size, J gene, V gene, CDR3 DNA, CDR3 protein. The D gene is left open where the match is weak. Clone size appears in some rows only: once, few, many, or a class for an expanded clone.

>TRBD1|.|TRBJ2-1|TRBV4-1
TGCGCCAGCAGCCAACAGGGACAGAGATTCAATGAGCAGTTCTTC
CASSQQGQRFNEQFF
>TRBD1|.|TRBJ1-4|TRBV2
TGTGCCAGCAGAAGGGACAGGACCATTGCAACTAATGAAAAACTGTTTTTT
CASRRDRTIATNEKLFF
>TRBD1|.|TRBJ2-7|TRBV4-1
TGCGCCAGCAGCCAGCTCATGTCCGGGACAGAGAGCTACGAGCAGTACTTC
CASSQLMSGTESYEQYF
>.|.|TRBJ1-2|TRBV2
TGTGCCATCTTCGTTAGGGGAACAGGGCTGCTCTATGGCTACACCTTC
CAIFVRGTGLLYGYTF
>.|.|TRBJ1-1|TRBV7-9
TGTGCCAGCAGCTTACTAACAGGGTGGGACGGCACTGATGCTTTCTTT
CASSLLTGWDGTDAFF
>.|many|TRBJ1-2|TRBV10-3
TGTGCCATCAGGTTAAGTAATGGCTACACCTTC
CAIRLSNGYTF
>TRBD2|once|TRBJ2-1|TRBV7-2
TGTGCCAGCAGCTTAGCTGGGAGGGGAAACCGCAATGAGCAGTTCTTC
CASSLAGRGNRNEQFF
>.|many|TRBJ2-1|TRBV24-1
TGTGCCACCAGTGACCCACAGGGGACTAACTACAATGAGCAGTTCTTC
CATSDPQGTNYNEQFF
>TRBD2|few|TRBJ2-1|TRBV10-3
TGTGCCATCAGTGGGGCTAGCGGGGACTACAATGAGCAGTTCTTC
CAISGASGDYNEQFF
>.|.|TRBJ1-2|TRBV20-1
TGCAGTGCGCAACTTGGGTATGGCTACACCTTC
CSAQLGYGYTF
>.|few|TRBJ1-1|TRBV27
TGTGCCAGCCGTACGGCCCGATGGGACACTGAAGCTTTCTTT
CASRTARWDTEAFF
>TRBD1|few|TRBJ2-3|TRBV5-1
TGCGCCAGCAGCCACCGACAGGGCCCAGATACGCAGTATTTT
CASSHRQGPDTQYF
>.|.|TRBJ2-7|TRBV7-6
TGTGCCAGCAGGGCGGAGGCAGGGGACTCCTACGAGCAGTACTTC
CASRAEAGDSYEQYF
>TRBD1|many|TRBJ1-2|TRBV5-1
TGCGCCAGCAGCTTGTTTCCCAGGGGGGACTATGGCTACACCTTC
CASSLFPRGDYGYTF
>TRBD2|.|TRBJ2-1|TRBV9
TGTGCCAGCAGCCCGGGGGGGCCCGCTTCATTTGAGCAGTTCTTC
CASSPGGPASFEQFF
>.|.|TRBJ2-1|TRBV7-2
TGTACCAGCAGCTTACGAACTGGTGAGCAGTTCTTC
CTSSLRTGEQFF
>.|many|TRBJ2-5|TRBV7-9
TGTGCCAGCAGCTTAGGTAGTGAGACCCAGTACTTC
CASSLGSETQYF